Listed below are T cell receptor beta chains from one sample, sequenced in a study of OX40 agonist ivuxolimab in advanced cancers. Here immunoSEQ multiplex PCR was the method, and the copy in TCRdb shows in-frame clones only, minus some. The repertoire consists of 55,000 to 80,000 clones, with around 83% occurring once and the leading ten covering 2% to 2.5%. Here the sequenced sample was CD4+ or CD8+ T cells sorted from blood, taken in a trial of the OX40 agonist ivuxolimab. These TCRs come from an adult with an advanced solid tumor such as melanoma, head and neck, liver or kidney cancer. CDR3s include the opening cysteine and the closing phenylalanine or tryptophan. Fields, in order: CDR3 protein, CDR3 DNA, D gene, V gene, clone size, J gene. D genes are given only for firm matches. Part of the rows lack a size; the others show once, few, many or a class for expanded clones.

cdr3_aa: CASSARTRSYEQYF
cdr3_nt: TGTGCCAGTAGTGCTCGAACTAGGTCCTACGAGCAGTACTTC
d_call: -
v_call: TRBV19
clone_size: -
j_call: TRBJ2-7

cdr3_aa: CASSSPLDRGVTSPLHF
cdr3_nt: TGTGCCAGCAGTTCCCCCTTGGACAGGGGAGTTACTTCACCCCTCCACTTT
d_call: TRBD1
v_call: TRBV28
clone_size: -
j_call: TRBJ1-6

cdr3_aa: CAWSVQVSTDTQYF
cdr3_nt: TGTGCCTGGAGTGTACAGGTCAGCACAGATACGCAGTATTTT
d_call: -
v_call: TRBV30
clone_size: -
j_call: TRBJ2-3

cdr3_aa: CASSQELGTGEETQYF
cdr3_nt: TGCGCCAGCAGCCAAGAACTTGGGACAGGGGAGGAGACCCAGTACTTC
d_call: TRBD1
v_call: TRBV4-3
clone_size: -
j_call: TRBJ2-5

cdr3_aa: CASSWQEFKEQFF
cdr3_nt: TGTGCCAGCTCATGGCAGGAGTTTAAGGAGCAGTTCTTC
d_call: -
v_call: TRBV18
clone_size: few
j_call: TRBJ2-1

cdr3_aa: CASSQEPRTSGSGHEQYF
cdr3_nt: TGTGCCAGCAGCCAAGAACCCAGGACTAGCGGGAGCGGCCACGAGCAGTACTTC
d_call: TRBD2
v_call: TRBV4-2
clone_size: -
j_call: TRBJ2-7

cdr3_aa: CASSQGAAEQFF
cdr3_nt: TGTGCCAGCTCACAGGGGGCGGCTGAGCAGTTCTTC
d_call: TRBD1
v_call: TRBV18
clone_size: -
j_call: TRBJ2-1

cdr3_aa: CAWSVVYEQYF
cdr3_nt: TGTGCCTGGAGTGTGGTCTACGAGCAGTACTTC
d_call: -
v_call: TRBV30
clone_size: few
j_call: TRBJ2-7

cdr3_aa: CASSSFSGSRYNEQFF
cdr3_nt: TGTGCCAGCAGCTCTTTTAGCGGGAGTCGTTACAATGAGCAGTTCTTC
d_call: TRBD2
v_call: TRBV11-2
clone_size: -
j_call: TRBJ2-1

cdr3_aa: CAWSKGSTNEKLFF
cdr3_nt: TGTGCCTGGAGTAAGGGATCAACTAATGAAAAACTGTTTTTT
d_call: -
v_call: TRBV30
clone_size: once
j_call: TRBJ1-4

cdr3_aa: CASSLRGNYGYTF
cdr3_nt: TGTGCCAGCAGTTTAAGGGGGAACTATGGCTACACCTTC
d_call: -
v_call: TRBV28
clone_size: -
j_call: TRBJ1-2

cdr3_aa: CASSFGGEETQYF
cdr3_nt: TGTGCCAGCAGCTTCGGGGGGGAAGAGACCCAGTACTTC
d_call: TRBD2
v_call: TRBV7-2
clone_size: -
j_call: TRBJ2-5